This TCR beta chain was captured in a study of blood T cell repertoires in COVID-19. V shed 6 bases and J 11 bases; nucleotides not matched to a gene: 16. CDR3 length: 15 residues. Germline V gives CDR1 SNHLY, CDR2 FYNNEI. The data were produced by immunoSEQ multiplex PCR, yet TCRdb's version contains in-frame clones alone and is incomplete. Seen here are roughly 80,000 clones, about nine tenths observed once, and the top ten hold about 1.9%. Sequences were obtained from peripheral blood. This chain connects TRBV2 to TRBJ1-1; 9 nucleotides match TRBD1. The source of this sequence is a woman aged 60-75 years with acute or convalescent COVID-19. The CDR3 protein is CASSSRWGQGSLAFF. DNA of the CDR3: TGTGCCAGCAGCTCGAGATGGGGACAGGGAAGTTTGGCTTTCTTT.